This entry lists 6 T cell receptor beta chains sequenced from one sample in a study of blood T cells in healthy people across ages (dated by TCRdb to between 2015 and 2017). The protocol used for the library was 5' RACE. The sequencing machine was an Illumina HiSeq 2500. The second PCR ran for about 6 to 12 cycles and used a J-beta primer mix along with a sample-barcoded 5' primer. TCRdb applied fastp at Q25 and MiXCR to the public reads, then kept only in-frame beta chains. Each CDR3 protein appears once, grouped with its most common genes and DNA. A total of 1.5 million to 2 million distinct CDR3 sequences appear in this sample, approximately 30% of them only once. More than 6% of the sample goes to the ten largest clones. Sequencing input: blood. These receptors were collected from a woman in her 30s in good health.

The rearrangement links TRBV2 to TRBJ2-1; D possibly corresponds to TRBD1 (6 bases). The length of the CDR3 is 15 residues. V was shortened by 1 base and J by 7 bases, with 14 bases between the two germline ends. Germline-derived CDR1 and CDR2 are SNHLY and FYNNEI. The CDR3 sequence: CASSEVAGARNEQFF. The CDR3 region has the DNA TGTGCCAGCAGTGAAGTGGCAGGGGCGCGAAATGAGCAGTTCTTC.

The sample holds many counts of this clonotype. J is TRBJ2-7 and V is TRBV20-1, with D possibly called TRBD1 or TRBD2 (6 bases each). The CDR3 extends over 15 amino acids. V shed 6 bases and J shed 3 bases, with 21 bases lying between them. CDR1 is DFQATT and CDR2 is SNEGSKA in the germline V gene (reference sequence). This chain's CDR3 is CSATHEGGMRYEQYF. Written as DNA, the CDR3 is TGCAGTGCCACCCACGAGGGGGGTATGCGCTACGAGCAGTACTTC.

The gene calls are TRBV24-1 and TRBJ2-4; 10 bases fit TRBD1. The end of the DNA aligns better with TRBJ2-5, so the J call may be wrong. The CDR3 sequence is 14 residues long. Germline V lookup: CDR1 KGHDR, CDR2 SFDVKD. The CDR3 sequence: CATSDRTGGGTQYF. CDR3 coding DNA: TGTGCCACCAGTGATCGGACAGGGGGAGGGACCCAGTACTTC.

The chain links TRBV7-6 to TRBJ2-1, with 8 bases identical to TRBD2. Germline values: CDR1 SGHVS, CDR2 FNYEAQ. The CDR3 extends over 17 amino acids. Unmatched junction bases numbered 10, after V lost 5 bases and J lost 1 base. CDR3 amino acids: CASSPWLRGESYNEQFF. CDR3 nucleotides: TGTGCCAGCAGCCCCTGGTTGCGGGGGGAGTCCTACAATGAGCAGTTCTTC.

At least ten counts were recorded for this clonotype. A much larger clone differs from this one at a single base, so this may be a read error. The chain couples TRBV5-8 to TRBJ2-5; tentative D call: TRBD1 (6 bases). The V gene's germline CDR1 is SGHTS and CDR2 YDEGEE. The CDR3 totals 13 residues. Trimming stripped 1 base from V and 11 bases from J, with 15 bases between. CDR3 sequence: CASSLTGYNEQYF. CDR3 nucleotide sequence: TGTGCCAGCAGCTTGACAGGGTACAATGAGCAGTACTTC. Full variable domain (rest looked up from reference TRBV5-8 and TRBJ2-5): EAGVTQSPTHLIKTRGQQATLRCSPISGHTSVYWYQQALGLGLQFLLWYDEGEERNRGNFPPRFSGRQFPNYSSELNVNALELEDSALYLCASSLTGYNEQYFGPGTRLLVL.

The chain couples TRBV29-1 to TRBJ2-1; the match to TRBD2 covers 10 bases. This CDR3 contains 15 residues. The germline V gene encodes CDR1 SQVTM and CDR2 ANQGSEA. The CDR3 DNA reads TGCGGCGCCCGCGAACTAGCGGGATCCTACAATGAGCAGTTCTTC. Protein: CGARELAGSYNEQFF.